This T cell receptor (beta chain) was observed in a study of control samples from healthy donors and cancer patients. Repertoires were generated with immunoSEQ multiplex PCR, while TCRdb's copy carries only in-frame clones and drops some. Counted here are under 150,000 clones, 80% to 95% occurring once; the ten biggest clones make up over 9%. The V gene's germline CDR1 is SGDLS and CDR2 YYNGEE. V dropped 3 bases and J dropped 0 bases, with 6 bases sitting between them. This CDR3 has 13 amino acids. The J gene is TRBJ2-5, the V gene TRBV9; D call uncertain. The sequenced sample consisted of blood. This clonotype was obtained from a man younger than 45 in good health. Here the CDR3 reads CASSAMYQETQYF. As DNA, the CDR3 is TGTGCCAGCAGCGCTATGTACCAAGAGACCCAGTACTTC.